This is a list of T cell receptor beta chains from one sample in a study of blood T cells in healthy people across ages. MiXCR, run by TCRdb on the 5' RACE reads, gives a single entry per CDR3 protein. The sample records under 800,000 distinct CDR3 sequences, roughly 47% being singletons. Material for sequencing was blood. Source of these receptors: a woman aged 60-75 years in good health. The CDR3 runs from the conserved cysteine through the conserved F or W. The D gene is left open where the match is weak. Some rows have no size entry. The others give once, few or many, or a class for an expanded clone.

v_call,j_call,d_call,clone_size,cdr3_aa,cdr3_nt
TRBV11-2,TRBJ2-1,-,few,CASSLLESSYNEQFF,TGTGCCAGCAGCTTGTTAGAATCTTCCTACAATGAGCAGTTCTTC
TRBV5-4,TRBJ2-1,-,-,CASSPQAIPDNEQFF,TGTGCCAGCAGCCCACAGGCGATCCCCGACAATGAGCAGTTCTTC
TRBV20-1,TRBJ2-7,-,-,CSATGNSYEQYF,TGCAGTGCTACGGGCAACTCCTACGAGCAGTACTTC
TRBV4-1,TRBJ2-7,TRBD2,many,CASSPKTSGGTYEQYF,TGCGCCAGCAGCCCGAAGACTAGCGGGGGAACCTACGAGCAGTACTTC
TRBV2,TRBJ2-5,TRBD1,-,CASTTGGFKQYF,TGTGCCAGCACGACAGGGGGCTTCAAGCAGTACTTC
TRBV7-3,TRBJ1-1,-,-,CASRDRPGHTTEAFF,TGTGCCAGCAGAGACAGACCGGGACATACCACTGAAGCTTTCTTT
TRBV5-1,TRBJ2-7,-,many,CASSLNSASREQYF,TGCGCCAGCAGCTTAAACAGTGCTTCTCGGGAGCAGTACTTC
TRBV3-1,TRBJ1-5,TRBD1,-,CASSPTGLQPQHF,TGTGCCAGCAGCCCGACAGGGCTTCAGCCCCAGCATTTT
TRBV7-2,TRBJ2-7,TRBD1,-,CASSSSRGSYEQYF,TGTGCCAGCAGCTCTAGCAGGGGGTCCTACGAGCAGTACTTC
TRBV6-6,TRBJ2-1,-,few,CASSSSVHSYNEQFF,TGTGCCAGCAGCTCCAGCGTCCACTCCTACAATGAGCAGTTCTTC
TRBV28,TRBJ2-7,TRBD1,-,CAGGTGAYEQYF,TGTGCCGGGGGGACAGGGGCCTACGAGCAGTACTTC
TRBV5-1,TRBJ2-1,TRBD2,-,CASSFLSQAGPYNEQFF,TGCGCCAGCAGCTTCCTCTCTCAAGCGGGGCCCTACAATGAGCAGTTCTTC
TRBV4-1,TRBJ2-1,-,-,CASSQVEGPTSANEQFF,TGCGCCAGCAGCCAAGTGGAGGGCCCTACCTCCGCCAATGAGCAGTTCTTC
TRBV27,TRBJ2-5,-,-,CASSRLLQETQYF,TGTGCCAGCAGCCGCCTACTCCAAGAGACCCAGTACTTC
TRBV7-6,TRBJ2-7,-,-,CASSLEAVYEQYF,TGTGCCAGCAGCTTAGAGGCAGTTTACGAGCAGTACTTC
TRBV5-1,TRBJ2-5,TRBD1,many,CASSFGTASPYQETQYF,TGCGCCAGCAGCTTCGGGACAGCATCACCTTATCAAGAGACCCAGTACTTC
TRBV12-3/TRBV12-4,TRBJ1-2,-,-,CASSHRAYGYTF,TGTGCCAGCAGCCACAGGGCATATGGCTACACCTTC
TRBV28,TRBJ2-7,TRBD2,-,CASSFDGGGYEQYF,TGTGCCAGCAGTTTCGACGGCGGGGGGTACGAGCAGTACTTC
TRBV6-5,TRBJ2-7,-,few,CASSRADDEQYF,TGTGCCAGCAGCCGGGCTGATGACGAGCAGTACTTC
TRBV11-3,TRBJ2-7,TRBD2,-,CASSLGLAGHNEQYF,TGTGCCAGCAGCTTGGGACTAGCGGGTCACAATGAGCAGTACTTC
TRBV6-2/TRBV6-3,TRBJ2-4,-,-,CASSLYSAIGIQYF,TGTGCCAGCAGTTTATATAGTGCGATCGGCATTCAGTACTTC
TRBV6-5,TRBJ2-1,-,few,CASSYSRDGATVEQFF,TGTGCCAGCAGTTACTCCAGAGACGGCGCTACGGTTGAGCAGTTCTTC
TRBV29-1,TRBJ2-5,-,many,CSVGGDHGETQYF,TGCAGCGTTGGGGGGGATCACGGGGAGACCCAGTACTTC
TRBV12-3/TRBV12-4,TRBJ2-3,-,few,CASSAHRDPELTDTQYF,TGTGCCAGCAGTGCCCACCGGGATCCTGAACTCACAGATACGCAGTATTTT
TRBV13,TRBJ2-1,TRBD2,few,CASSPPLAGLYNEQFF,TGTGCCAGCAGCCCACCGCTAGCGGGACTTTACAATGAGCAGTTCTTC
TRBV24-1,TRBJ1-5,-,-,CATSDPIYSNQPQHF,TGTGCCACCAGTGACCCGATTTATAGCAATCAGCCCCAGCATTTT
TRBV6-2/TRBV6-3,TRBJ2-5,TRBD1,few,CASSPGPGQGFYAQYF,TGTGCCAGCAGTCCGGGACCGGGACAGGGGTTCTACGCGCAGTACTTC
TRBV20-1,TRBJ2-5,TRBD1,-,CSAGTGAQETQYF,TGCAGTGCAGGGACAGGGGCGCAAGAGACCCAGTACTTC
TRBV20-1,TRBJ1-1,-,-,CSASPVAGWNTEAFF,TGCAGTGCTTCCCCTGTAGCAGGGTGGAACACTGAAGCTTTCTTT
TRBV30,TRBJ1-4,-,-,CAWSVKGVLFF,TGTGCCTGGAGTGTTAAGGGCGTACTGTTTTTT
TRBV4-3,TRBJ1-1,TRBD1,-,CASSVDRASTEAFF,TGCGCCAGCAGCGTCGACAGGGCAAGCACTGAAGCTTTCTTT
TRBV4-3,TRBJ2-1,TRBD2,-,CASSQDGRETEQFF,TGCGCCAGCAGCCAAGATGGGCGGGAGACTGAGCAGTTCTTC
TRBV5-6,TRBJ1-6,-,once,CASSLSTRPRNSPLHF,TGTGCCAGCAGCTTAAGTACTCGACCGAGGAATTCACCCCTCCACTTT
TRBV20-1,TRBJ2-7,-,-,CSARGIREAYEQYF,TGCAGTGCTAGAGGTATACGGGAAGCCTACGAGCAGTACTTC
TRBV7-2,TRBJ2-7,TRBD1,many,CASSLLWTGVHEQYF,TGTGCCAGCAGCTTACTATGGACAGGTGTCCACGAGCAGTACTTC
TRBV5-1,TRBJ2-1,-,few,CASSLSGDSSYNEQFF,TGCGCCAGCAGCTTGTCTGGGGATAGCTCCTACAATGAGCAGTTCTTC
TRBV9,TRBJ2-7,-,few,CASSVDGESSYEQYF,TGTGCCAGCAGCGTAGATGGGGAGAGCTCCTACGAGCAGTACTTC
TRBV19,TRBJ2-7,-,-,CASSMRGRNEQYF,TGTGCCAGTAGTATGCGGGGACGTAACGAGCAGTACTTC
TRBV7-2,TRBJ1-3,-,-,CASSFRAGTSGNTIYF,TGTGCCAGCAGCTTCCGCGCAGGGACCTCTGGAAACACCATATATTTT
TRBV2,TRBJ1-2,TRBD1,few,CASSADLGDRGYGYTF,TGTGCCAGCAGTGCAGATTTGGGGGACAGAGGCTATGGCTACACCTTC
TRBV29-1,TRBJ2-6,TRBD1,-,CSAGTGHEGANVLTF,TGCAGCGCTGGGACAGGCCATGAGGGGGCCAACGTCCTGACTTTC
TRBV6-1,TRBJ2-3,-,few,CASKVSSTDTQYF,TGTGCCAGCAAAGTCTCTAGCACAGATACGCAGTATTTT
TRBV7-8,TRBJ2-1,TRBD2,-,CASSKTSAQRSEQFF,TGTGCCAGCAGCAAAACTAGCGCTCAAAGAAGTGAGCAGTTCTTC
TRBV29-1,TRBJ2-6,-,few,CSVEDPGSGANVLTF,TGCAGCGTTGAAGATCCGGGGTCTGGGGCCAACGTCCTGACTTTC
TRBV18,TRBJ2-6,-,-,CASSPSASGANVLTF,TGTGCCAGCTCACCCTCGGCCTCTGGGGCCAACGTCCTGACTTTC
TRBV7-2,TRBJ2-1,TRBD1,many,CASSPSGTGTYNEQFF,TGTGCCAGCAGCCCTTCCGGGACAGGGACCTACAATGAGCAGTTCTTC
TRBV7-2,TRBJ2-3,-,-,CASSIGGYRDFSTDTQYF,TGTGCCAGCAGCATTGGGGGATACCGGGACTTTTCGACAGATACGCAGTATTTT
TRBV29-1,TRBJ2-7,-,-,CSVEAPYNEQYF,TGCAGCGTTGAAGCCCCCTACAATGAGCAGTACTTC
TRBV5-1,TRBJ1-6,-,many,CASSLDSNSYNSPLHF,TGCGCCAGCAGCTTGGACAGTAACTCCTATAATTCACCCCTCCACTTT